This T cell receptor (beta chain) was obtained from a study of T-cell memory formation after mild COVID-19. Overall study results and limits: Memory from before infection featured some responding clones, which suggests cross-reactive memory joined. Day 15 to 85 contracting clones showed balanced CD4/CD8; day 15 to 37 expanders favored CD4+. CD4+ clones that contracted lay mainly in CM and EM; CD8+ ones lay in EMRA.

From 5'RACE with constant-segment primers came TCR alpha and TCR beta cDNA libraries that carried sample barcodes and UMIs. TCRdb recomputed calls from the 5' RACE reads with MiXCR, one row per CDR3 protein. This table holds a few hundred thousand distinct CDR3 sequences, around 21% found once. The CDR3 spans 15 residues. V was shortened by 4 bases and J by 5 bases, with 16 bases between the two germline ends. Germline V gene sequence: CDR1 SGHRS, CDR2 YFSETQ. To note about this clonotype: The antigen remains unidentified.

This chain connects TRBV5-1 to TRBJ2-1, with unresolved D. This receptor was identified in an adult woman who had mild COVID-19 (a few samples of this study predate the infection). Cell type and time point are not known. Material: PBMCs or a T cell subset sorted from them (not recorded which). This chain's CDR3 is CASSPGLQLNNEQFF. DNA for the CDR3: TGCGCCAGCAGCCCTGGTCTACAGCTTAACAATGAGCAGTTCTTC.